The following is a T cell receptor beta chain sequence with its context. No cognate antigen has been identified for it. No base qualities exist here, and no much larger clone lies one base off it. The CDR3 holds 15 amino acids from the cysteine to the phenylalanine. CDR3 DNA only is kept here, 45 bases in frame from base 1. The germline V gene (reference sequence) yields GTSNPN for CDR1 and SVGIG for CDR2. Trimming at the junction amounts to 4 bases on V and 2 bases on J, and the germline ends lie 16 bases apart. The sample comes from a study of blood T cell repertoires in COVID-19 (dated by TCRdb to 2020 to 2021). Describing the broader study: The collaborator samples originated in the United States, Italy and Spain and spanned the acute and convalescent phases of COVID-19. The material from the prospective study consisted of cDNA or gDNA derived from T cells, B-cell-depleted T cells, or PBMCs. Subjects who had been exposed to COVID-19, were actively infected with it, or had recovered from it provided the deeply sampled blood TCRbeta repertoires that made up the dataset. The repertoires were made available in a free public database intended to serve as a resource for research on the immune response to SARS-CoV-2. The samples were drawn from the first 160 participants of the ongoing ImmuneRACE study and from more than 1,000 subjects provided by 6 global collaborators. A de-identified subject ID, COVID-19 status, age in years and sex were almost always included in the sample metadata. Where available, HLA class I and class II types were obtained from metadata supplied by the sample provider rather than from assay-based typing. The study at large found these results: How much clinical and demographic metadata was included differed by source and by participant, and the metadata was provided uncurated.

TCRbeta CDR3 regions were amplified from genomic DNA using the immunoSEQ Assay, a bias-controlled multiplex PCR. The original methods were these. Nucleated cell counts per sample were estimated from amplification of reference gene primers within the assay. To quantify the absolute abundance of each unique TCRbeta CDR3 rearrangement, sequence reads were collapsed and filtered. For each sample, productive Simpson clonality was calculated by taking the square root of Simpson's diversity index across productive rearrangements. The clones in this table, taken by TCRdb from immuneACCESS, are in-frame only. Not every clone is retained; where verified, under half of the shortfall comes from an unresolved V gene, and the cause of the rest is unknown. That table gives V, J and clone size, and the DNA gave D and trimming. This sample lists 100,000 to 150,000 clones; about 88% were detected once. Around 4.6% of the sample belongs to the ten largest clones.

In Seattle, one collaborating source enrolled patients while the infection was active and tracked those patients longitudinally over the course of disease. Whole blood was collected in K2EDTA tubes by collaborating institutions according to the institutions' own protocols. For TCRbeta analysis, collaborators shipped samples in one of three forms: frozen whole blood, isolated PBMCs, or DNA extracted from either of those sample types. The material sequenced was peripheral blood. Recombination joined TRBV30 with TRBJ2-3, with TRBD1 tentatively as D gene (6 bases match). This clonotype was obtained from a man aged 60-69 years with COVID-19, enrolled during active disease. The DNA is as follows: TGTGCCTGGAACCAGGGGCAGCGGATCACAGATACGCAGTATTTT. This gives the protein CAWNQGQRITDTQYF.